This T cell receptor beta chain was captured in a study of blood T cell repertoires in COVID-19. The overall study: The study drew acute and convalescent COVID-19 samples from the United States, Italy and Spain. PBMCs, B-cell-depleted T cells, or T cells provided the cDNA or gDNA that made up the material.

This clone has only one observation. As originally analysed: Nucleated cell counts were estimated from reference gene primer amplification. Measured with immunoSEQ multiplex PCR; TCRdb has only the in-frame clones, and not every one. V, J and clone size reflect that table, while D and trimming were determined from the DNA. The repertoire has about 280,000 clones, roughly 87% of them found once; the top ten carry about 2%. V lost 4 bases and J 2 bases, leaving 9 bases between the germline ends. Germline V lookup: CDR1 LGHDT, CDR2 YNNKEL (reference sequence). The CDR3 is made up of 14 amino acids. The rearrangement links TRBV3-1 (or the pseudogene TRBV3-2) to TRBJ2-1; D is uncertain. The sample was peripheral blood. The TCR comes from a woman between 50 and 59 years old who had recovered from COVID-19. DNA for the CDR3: TGTGCCAGCAGCCCGACAAGAACCTACAATGAGCAGTTCTTC. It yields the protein CASSPTRTYNEQFF.